The clone carrying this T cell receptor (beta chain) was detected ten times or more. Its specificity is unknown. Preparing the TCRbeta library involved the use of unique molecular identifiers. TCRdb reanalysed the PCR reads using MiXCR and keeps one entry per CDR3 protein. The table shows about 580,000 distinct CDR3 sequences, with approximately 22% occurring only once. The data were obtained in a study of T-cell reconstitution after alpha-beta-depleted transplantation in children. Findings and limits, study-wide: Some patients showed high day-60 TCRbeta diversity, which derived from surviving recipient T cells and thymic progenitors. It was reported that alpha-beta T cells came from several hundred expanded graft clones (about two months after transplant). T-cell numbers and diversity one year post-transplant derived largely from freshly generated T cells.

V dropped 6 bases and J dropped 5 bases, with 10 bases sitting between them. Germline V gives CDR1 LGHNT, CDR2 FRNRAP. This CDR3 is built from 13 residues. The TCR sequence derives from a boy in the first two years of life who had a stem cell transplant for acute myeloid leukemia, so the T cells may come from the graft donor. This sequence joins TRBV12-5 and TRBJ2-2; no reliable D call. The sample was PBMCs, mostly from graft donor cells, taken 360 days after TCRalphabeta/CD19-depleted stem cell transplant. The CDR3: CASGLYLTGELFF. CDR3 bases: TGTGCTAGTGGCCTTTATCTAACCGGGGAGCTGTTTTTT. The full variable domain, rest sourced from reference TRBV12-5 and TRBJ2-2, is DARVTQTPRHKVTEMGQEVTMRCQPILGHNTVFWYRQTMMQGLELLAYFRNRAPLDDSGMPKDRFSAEMPDATLATLKIQPSEPRDSAVYFCASGLYLTGELFFGEGSRLTVL.